The 25 T cell receptor beta chains listed next were all sequenced from one sample in a study of CD8 T cells in Susac syndrome. Reverse transcription of about 0.5 to 1 ug RNA was carried out with random hexamers. TCRdb reprocessed the immunoSEQ multiplex PCR reads via MiXCR and lists one record per CDR3 protein. The sample shows about 210,000 distinct CDR3 sequences, less than 95% of them seen only once. Sequencing used CD4+ T cells from PBMCs. The source is a human donor with Susac syndrome.

The V and J genes are TRBV28 and TRBJ1-1; D ambiguous. This CDR3 contains 14 residues. V was trimmed by 2 bases and J by 1 base, leaving 8 bases between them. CDR1 and CDR2 (germline): MDHEN, SYDVKM. The CDR3 loop reads CASSLGQANTEAFF. DNA for the CDR3: TGTGCCAGCAGTTTAGGGCAGGCGAACACTGAAGCTTTCTTT.

The V gene is TRBV11-2, the J gene TRBJ2-7; D is unclear. This CDR3 spans 13 amino acids. Germline CDR1 is SGHAT and CDR2 is FQNNGV. With 5 bases removed from V and 3 bases from J, the gap between germline ends came to 11 bases. The CDR3 loop is CASSLWAVYEQYF. The DNA for the CDR3 is TGTGCCAGCAGCCTGTGGGCCGTCTACGAGCAGTACTTC.

This rearrangement joins TRBV30 to TRBJ1-2, with no clear D. The CDR3 spans 12 residues. Germline-derived CDR1 and CDR2 are GTSNPN and SVGIG (reference sequence). Trimming pared 0 bases from V and 10 bases from J, leaving 12 bases between. This CDR3 reads CAWSVPDLIYTF. The CDR3 nucleotides are TGTGCCTGGAGTGTCCCTGACTTAATCTACACCTTC.

This rearrangement joins TRBV19 to TRBJ2-1; 9 bases line up with TRBD1. V lost 7 bases, J lost 8 bases, and 15 bases stayed unmatched. This CDR3 spans 16 amino acids. The germline gives CDR1 LNHDA, CDR2 SQIVND (reference sequence). This CDR3 reads CASTPTDRDRVDEQFF. The CDR3 DNA reads TGTGCCAGTACCCCTACTGACCGGGACAGGGTCGATGAGCAGTTCTTC.

This chain joins TRBV6-2 or TRBV6-3 and TRBJ2-5; D gene uncertain. Germline-derived CDR1 and CDR2 are MNHEY and SVGEGT. This CDR3 spans 16 amino acids. The V end lost 6 bases, the J end lost 3 bases, and 20 bases lay between the germline ends. For the CDR3, the DNA is TGTGCCAGCAGATCGTATGAGACTGTTGTGGAAGAGACCCAGTACTTC. This encodes CASRSYETVVEETQYF.

The rearrangement uses TRBV6-6 and TRBJ1-6; D is perhaps TRBD1 (5 bases). CDR3 length equals 14 residues. In germline, CDR1 is MNHNY, CDR2 SVGAGI (reference sequence). Trimming removed 5 bases at V and 7 bases at J, with 12 bases between. CDR3 coding DNA: TGTGCCAGCAGTCCCGCGGGGACGAATTCACCCCTCCACTTT. Protein product: CASSPAGTNSPLHF.

This chain links TRBV14 with TRBJ2-4, with TRBD1 as a possible D gene (5 bases). CDR3 length: 12 amino acids. CDR1 is SGHDN, CDR2 FVKESK, per germline. Trimming left V 4 bases short and J 6 bases short, with 7 bases between. The CDR3, as DNA: TGTGCCAGCAGCCTCACAGGAAACATTCAGTACTTC. Its protein is CASSLTGNIQYF. Variable domain in full (rest from reference TRBV14 and TRBJ2-4): EAGVTQFPSHSVIEKGQTVTLRCDPISGHDNLYWYRRVMGKEIKFLLHFVKESKQDESGMPNNRFLAERTGGTYSTLKVQPAELEDSGVYFCASSLTGNIQYFGAGTRLSVL.

The chain employs TRBV9 and TRBJ1-2, with TRBD1 matching over 9 bases. There are 13 residues in the CDR3. Trimming removed 3 bases from V and 8 bases from J; junction bases left unmatched: 5. Germline lookup yields CDR1 SGDLS and CDR2 YYNGEE. CDR3 amino acids: CASSAETGGGYTF. For the CDR3, the DNA is TGTGCCAGCAGCGCAGAGACAGGGGGAGGCTACACCTTC.

This sequence joins TRBV12-3 or TRBV12-4 and TRBJ1-1; D is possibly TRBD1 (5 bases). Trimming took off 1 base at V and 6 bases at J, with 12 bases between the two ends. The CDR3 runs 14 residues. Here the CDR3 reads CASSLGGPGSEAFF. The CDR3 nucleotides are TGTGCCAGCAGTTTAGGGGGCCCCGGGTCTGAAGCTTTCTTT.

This clonotype was found once. The genes are TRBV6-5 and TRBJ1-2, with no clear D. The CDR3 runs to 14 residues. V was clipped by 8 bases and J by 2 bases, with 15 bases between them. Per germline, CDR1 MNHEY and CDR2 SVGAGI. The CDR3 is CASAEEGRNYGYTF. In nucleotides, the CDR3 is TGTGCCAGCGCGGAGGAAGGGCGCAACTATGGCTACACCTTC.

The chain employs TRBV12-3 or TRBV12-4 and TRBJ1-2; 11 nucleotides line up with TRBD1. V lost 7 bases to trimming and J lost 4 bases; unmatched junction nucleotides: 11. This CDR3 is built from 16 residues. The DNA for the CDR3 is TGTGCCAGCATTAGTACCGGACAGGGGGCTTTCTATGGCTACACCTTC. Its protein is CASISTGQGAFYGYTF.

The rearrangement links TRBV6-6 to TRBJ1-5; D gene uncertain. The CDR3 sequence is 14 residues long. The germline CDR1 and CDR2 sequences are MNHNY and SVGAGI (reference sequence). The V end lost 2 bases, the J end lost 4 bases, and 9 bases lay between the germline ends. For the CDR3, the DNA is TGTGCCAGCAGTTACGGGATACCTAATCAGCCCCAGCATTTT. Translated: CASSYGIPNQPQHF.

V and J are TRBV6-5 and TRBJ1-4, with TRBD1 matching 7 bases. With 6 bases clipped from V and 5 bases from J, the junction kept 6 bases outside the gene matches. The CDR3 contains 14 residues. Germline CDR1 and CDR2: MNHEY and SVGAGI. The CDR3 loop is CASRPTGDNEKLFF. DNA for the CDR3: TGTGCCAGCAGGCCCACAGGGGACAATGAAAAACTGTTTTTT.

The gene calls are TRBV6-5 and TRBJ1-2, with no clear D. The CDR3 is made up of 15 amino acids. Trimming cost V 5 bases and J 8 bases, with 21 bases left between them. CDR1 and CDR2 from the germline V gene are MNHEY and SVGAGI. Here the CDR3 reads CASSPVADLVEGYTF. DNA of the CDR3: TGTGCCAGCAGTCCCGTAGCCGATCTGGTGGAGGGCTACACCTTC.

This chain links TRBV20-1 with TRBJ2-2; a possible D gene is TRBD1 (6 bases). CDR3 length equals 16 residues. V lost 3 bases and J lost 3, with 17 bases in between. Germline CDR1 DFQATT, CDR2 SNEGSKA (reference sequence). The CDR3 coding sequence is TGCAGTGCTAGGGGATACAGGGAAGTGGACACCGGGGAGCTGTTTTTT. Its protein is CSARGYREVDTGELFF.

The V and J genes are TRBV19 and TRBJ1-5; 10 bases line up with TRBD1. Germline CDR1 reads LNHDA; CDR2 reads SQIVND (reference sequence). The J segment lost 7 bases and the V segment lost 7 bases, leaving 10 bases of the junction unmatched. There are 15 residues in the CDR3. CDR3 in DNA: TGTGCCAGTATCGGGCTGACAGGGGGCGTCCAGCCCCAGCATTTT. Amino acid sequence: CASIGLTGGVQPQHF.

The rearrangement links TRBV20-1 to TRBJ2-7, with D perhaps TRBD1 or TRBD2 (7 bases each). Germline V gives CDR1 DFQATT, CDR2 SNEGSKA (reference sequence). CDR3 size: 14 residues. The V gene lost 3 bases and the J gene lost 3 bases, with 15 bases spanning the gap. The CDR3 spells CSARGRGPLYEQYF. In DNA form, the CDR3 reads TGCAGTGCTAGGGGGAGGGGGCCCCTCTACGAGCAGTACTTC.

The chain links TRBV4-3 to TRBJ1-1; the D is unclear. The CDR3 loop spans 12 amino acids. V lost 1 base to trimming and J lost 8 bases, with 8 bases between them. Germline CDR1 and CDR2: LGHNA and YSLEER. Here the CDR3 DNA reads TGCGCCAGCAGCCAAGCCGGCGGGGAAGCTTTCTTT. It encodes CASSQAGGEAFF.

The rearrangement uses TRBV18 and TRBJ2-7; the match to TRBD1 covers 7 bases. Germline trimming cut 1 base from V and 3 bases from J; bases unmatched to any gene: 3. Germline CDR1 and CDR2: KGHSH and LQKENI. The CDR3 spans 14 residues. The CDR3 protein is CASSPQGQLYEQYF. The CDR3 DNA follows: TGTGCCAGCTCACCACAGGGACAGCTCTACGAGCAGTACTTC.

The J gene is TRBJ1-2, the V gene TRBV5-6; D ambiguous. Per germline, CDR1 SGHDT and CDR2 YYEEEE. The CDR3 covers 12 residues. V was pared by 1 base and J by 8 bases, with 9 bases between. The CDR3, as DNA: TGTGCCAGCAGCTTGAATCGTCAGGGCTACACCTTC. Its translation: CASSLNRQGYTF.

The rearrangement joins TRBV29-1 to TRBJ2-5; the D gene is possibly TRBD1 (6 bases). Germline loops: CDR1 SQVTM, CDR2 ANQGSEA. This CDR3 comprises 13 residues. Trimming shortened V by 7 bases and J by 2 bases, and 14 bases separated the two germline ends. The CDR3 protein is CSGGQHSQETQYF. The CDR3 region has the DNA TGCAGCGGGGGGCAGCATTCGCAAGAGACCCAGTACTTC. Looking up the rest from reference TRBV29-1 and TRBJ2-5 gives the full variable domain: SAVISQKPSRDICQRGTSLTIQCQVDSQVTMMFWYRQQPGQSLTLIATANQGSEATYESGFVIDKFPISRPNLTFSTLTVSNMSPEDSSIYLCSGGQHSQETQYFGPGTRLLVL.

The CDR3, as DNA: TGTGCCACCGGTCAGGGGACCGGGGAGCTGTTTTTT. Translation gives CATGQGTGELFF. V is TRBV24-1 and J is TRBJ2-2, with TRBD1 as a possible D gene (6 bases). This CDR3 contains 12 residues. V shed 9 bases and J shed 5 bases, with 9 bases lying between them. CDR1 is KGHDR, CDR2 SFDVKD, per germline.

The rearrangement joins TRBV28 to TRBJ1-2, with D unclear. CDR1 and CDR2 (germline): MDHEN, SYDVKM. The CDR3 is 13 amino acids. V lost 4 bases to trimming and J lost 3 bases, with 9 bases between them. The CDR3 nucleotides are TGTGCCAGCAGTTCCGCGGGATACTATGGCTACACCTTC. Amino acids: CASSSAGYYGYTF.

The rearrangement links TRBV20-1 to TRBJ1-5; D uncertain. The germline CDR1 and CDR2 sequences are DFQATT and SNEGSKA (reference sequence). V was shortened by 6 bases and J by 3 bases, with 9 bases between the two germline ends. The CDR3 has 12 amino acids. This chain's CDR3 is CSARAPNQPQHF. The DNA of the CDR3 is TGCAGTGCCCGGGCCCCCAATCAGCCCCAGCATTTT.

This clonotype appeared a single time. The chain carries TRBV6-6 and TRBJ1-3, with no clear D. The germline V and J ends were trimmed by 6 bases and 8 bases, with 20 bases remaining between them. The CDR3 has 15 amino acids. The germline gives CDR1 MNHNY, CDR2 SVGAGI (reference sequence). The chain's CDR3 is CASSLKPGEGDTIYF. CDR3 DNA: TGTGCCAGCAGCCTTAAACCCGGAGAAGGAGACACCATATATTTT.